A selection of T cell receptor beta chains follows, all from one sample in a study of blood T cells in healthy people across ages. TCRdb analysed the 5' RACE reads with MiXCR anew, one entry per CDR3 protein. The sample records 800,000 to 1,000,000 distinct CDR3 sequences, around 48% being singletons. Sequencing input: blood. These receptors all come from a young man in good health. Both conserved end residues are part of each CDR3. The order of the fields is J gene, D gene, V gene, clone size, CDR3 DNA, CDR3 protein. D genes are given only for firm matches. Only part of the rows carry a size: once, few, many, or a class if the clone is expanded.

j_call: TRBJ2-1; d_call: TRBD2; v_call: TRBV30; clone_size: .; cdr3_nt: TGTGCCTGGAGTCTGGGGACTAGCGGGGGGGCATCTCAGTTCTTC; cdr3_aa: CAWSLGTSGGASQFF
j_call: TRBJ2-3; d_call: .; v_call: TRBV20-1; clone_size: .; cdr3_nt: TGCAGTGCTAGAGGTTTCGGTAGGGGGGGGACAGATACGCAGTATTTT; cdr3_aa: CSARGFGRGGTDTQYF
j_call: TRBJ2-6; d_call: .; v_call: TRBV6-5; clone_size: many; cdr3_nt: TGTGCCAGCAGGCCGAGCTCTGGGGCCAACGTCCTGACTTTC; cdr3_aa: CASRPSSGANVLTF
j_call: TRBJ1-2; d_call: .; v_call: TRBV29-1; clone_size: .; cdr3_nt: TGCAGCGTTGACCGGGTCAGGGACTATGGCTGCACCTTC; cdr3_aa: CSVDRVRDYGCTF
j_call: TRBJ1-5; d_call: TRBD1; v_call: TRBV12-3/TRBV12-4; clone_size: few; cdr3_nt: TGTGCCAGCAGTCACGGACAGGGTCCAGGACCCCAGCATTTT; cdr3_aa: CASSHGQGPGPQHF
j_call: TRBJ2-7; d_call: TRBD1; v_call: TRBV6-1; clone_size: .; cdr3_nt: TGTGCCAGCAGTGATGCGGGACAGGGGGCTTACGAGCAGTACTTC; cdr3_aa: CASSDAGQGAYEQYF
j_call: TRBJ1-1; d_call: .; v_call: TRBV2; clone_size: .; cdr3_nt: TGTGCCAGCAAACCGAACGGGGGGGCCACTGAAGCTTTCTTT; cdr3_aa: CASKPNGGATEAFF
j_call: TRBJ1-1; d_call: .; v_call: TRBV27; clone_size: .; cdr3_nt: TGTGCCAGCGGTTTATCGGGCCGCACTGAAGCTTTCTTT; cdr3_aa: CASGLSGRTEAFF
j_call: TRBJ2-7; d_call: .; v_call: TRBV5-1; clone_size: .; cdr3_nt: TGCGCCAGCAGCATACAGAGACCCTCCTACGAGCAGTACTTC; cdr3_aa: CASSIQRPSYEQYF
j_call: TRBJ2-3; d_call: TRBD2; v_call: TRBV4-3; clone_size: .; cdr3_nt: TGCGCCAGCAGCCCAGGGCAGACCTACTGGCGGGGGGGCCAGGGTACGCAGTATTTT; cdr3_aa: CASSPGQTYWRGGQGTQYF
j_call: TRBJ1-2; d_call: TRBD1; v_call: TRBV7-2; clone_size: .; cdr3_nt: TGTGCCAGCAGAGGTAGACAGGGGGACTTAAATGGCTACACCTTC; cdr3_aa: CASRGRQGDLNGYTF
j_call: TRBJ2-7; d_call: .; v_call: TRBV29-1; clone_size: few; cdr3_nt: TGCAGCGTCGCCCAGCGCAGGGGCTACGAGCAGTACTTC; cdr3_aa: CSVAQRRGYEQYF
j_call: TRBJ1-3; d_call: .; v_call: TRBV4-1; clone_size: .; cdr3_nt: TGTGCCAGCAGCCAAGGACAGAGCTCTGGAAACACCATATATTTT; cdr3_aa: CASSQGQSSGNTIYF
j_call: TRBJ1-2; d_call: TRBD1; v_call: TRBV27; clone_size: many; cdr3_nt: TGTGCCACCAGACAGGGGACCTATGGCTACACCTTC; cdr3_aa: CATRQGTYGYTF
j_call: TRBJ1-2; d_call: .; v_call: TRBV20-1; clone_size: .; cdr3_nt: TGCAGTGCTAGAGATTCTGGCAGGCCCTTGGGTGGCTACACCTTC; cdr3_aa: CSARDSGRPLGGYTF
j_call: TRBJ2-7; d_call: .; v_call: TRBV6-5; clone_size: .; cdr3_nt: TGTGCCAGCAGGGCAGGAGGGGGAAGGGAGCAGTACTTC; cdr3_aa: CASRAGGGREQYF
j_call: TRBJ2-7; d_call: .; v_call: TRBV7-2; clone_size: .; cdr3_nt: TGTGCCAGCAGCTTAGCGCAGGGCCAAATCTACGAGCAGTACTTC; cdr3_aa: CASSLAQGQIYEQYF
j_call: TRBJ1-1; d_call: .; v_call: TRBV4-3; clone_size: few; cdr3_nt: TGCGCCAGCAGCCAAGACGGGGGTAGGGGCACTGAAGCTTTCTTT; cdr3_aa: CASSQDGGRGTEAFF
j_call: TRBJ1-1; d_call: .; v_call: TRBV7-2; clone_size: .; cdr3_nt: TGTGCCAGCAGCTTAGATTTCGGGCCTGAAGCTTTCTTT; cdr3_aa: CASSLDFGPEAFF
j_call: TRBJ2-3; d_call: .; v_call: TRBV9; clone_size: few; cdr3_nt: TGTGCCAGCAGCGTTGACGGACCTAGCACAGATACGCAGTATTTT; cdr3_aa: CASSVDGPSTDTQYF
j_call: TRBJ2-1; d_call: TRBD2; v_call: TRBV28; clone_size: .; cdr3_nt: TGTGCCAGCAACTTAGCGGGAAGCTACAATGAGCAGTTCTTC; cdr3_aa: CASNLAGSYNEQFF
j_call: TRBJ2-3; d_call: TRBD2; v_call: TRBV4-1; clone_size: few; cdr3_nt: TGCGCCAGCAGCGGGGAAAGCGGGGGAAGAACAGATACGCAGTATTTT; cdr3_aa: CASSGESGGRTDTQYF
j_call: TRBJ2-5; d_call: .; v_call: TRBV29-1; clone_size: few; cdr3_nt: TGCAGCGTTGATGGGGGCACCCTCAGCCAAGAGACCCAGTACTTC; cdr3_aa: CSVDGGTLSQETQYF
j_call: TRBJ2-6; d_call: .; v_call: TRBV2; clone_size: few; cdr3_nt: TGTGCCAGCAGTGAGATGAGTCCTTTGGGGGCCAACGTCCTGACTTTC; cdr3_aa: CASSEMSPLGANVLTF
j_call: TRBJ1-2; d_call: .; v_call: TRBV7-9; clone_size: .; cdr3_nt: TGTGCCAGCAGCTTAGAAAACAGGGACGGCTACACCTTC; cdr3_aa: CASSLENRDGYTF
j_call: TRBJ2-7; d_call: TRBD2; v_call: TRBV20-1; clone_size: .; cdr3_nt: TGCAGTGCTAGAGATCCGCTAGCGGGGGGCCGGTCCGAGCAGTACTTC; cdr3_aa: CSARDPLAGGRSEQYF
j_call: TRBJ2-6; d_call: .; v_call: TRBV9; clone_size: few; cdr3_nt: TGTGCCAGCAGCGCCCAACCTTCAACAGGCCTCTCTGGGGCCAACGTCCTGACTTTC; cdr3_aa: CASSAQPSTGLSGANVLTF
j_call: TRBJ2-3; d_call: .; v_call: TRBV6-5; clone_size: .; cdr3_nt: TGTGCCAGCAGTACCTACCGGGACGGCCGGGGGGATACGCAGTATTTT; cdr3_aa: CASSTYRDGRGDTQYF
j_call: TRBJ2-2; d_call: .; v_call: TRBV18; clone_size: .; cdr3_nt: TGTGCCAGCTCACCGGCCATGAACACCGGGGAGCTGTTTTTT; cdr3_aa: CASSPAMNTGELFF
j_call: TRBJ1-6; d_call: .; v_call: TRBV20-1; clone_size: few; cdr3_nt: TGCAGTGCTAGTGCCCAACTTAGCTCCTATAATTCACCCCTCCACTTT; cdr3_aa: CSASAQLSSYNSPLHF
j_call: TRBJ2-5; d_call: TRBD2; v_call: TRBV13; clone_size: .; cdr3_nt: TGTGCCAGCAGCTATCGGGCTAGCGGGAACCAAGAGACCCAGTACTTC; cdr3_aa: CASSYRASGNQETQYF
j_call: TRBJ2-1; d_call: TRBD2; v_call: TRBV5-1; clone_size: many; cdr3_nt: TGCGCCAGCAGCCCTAGCGGGGGGAACAATGAGCAGTTCTTC; cdr3_aa: CASSPSGGNNEQFF
j_call: TRBJ2-1; d_call: .; v_call: TRBV6-1; clone_size: few; cdr3_nt: TGTGCCAGCAGTGACTCGGGGCTTGAGCAGTTCTTC; cdr3_aa: CASSDSGLEQFF
j_call: TRBJ2-1; d_call: .; v_call: TRBV5-1; clone_size: .; cdr3_nt: TGCGCCAGCAGCTTGGCCGTAAACTCCCGGGATGAGCAGTTCTTC; cdr3_aa: CASSLAVNSRDEQFF
j_call: TRBJ2-7; d_call: .; v_call: TRBV21-1; clone_size: few; cdr3_nt: TGTGCCAGCAGCAAAGAGACGGACTGTAACTACGAGCAGTACTTC; cdr3_aa: CASSKETDCNYEQYF
j_call: TRBJ1-2; d_call: .; v_call: TRBV30; clone_size: .; cdr3_nt: TGTGCCTGGAGTCGTACGCCAAATGGCTACACCTTC; cdr3_aa: CAWSRTPNGYTF
j_call: TRBJ2-3; d_call: .; v_call: TRBV20-1; clone_size: few; cdr3_nt: TGCAGTGCGGTACAACCCCGCGAGAGCACAGATACGCAGTATTTT; cdr3_aa: CSAVQPRESTDTQYF
j_call: TRBJ2-4; d_call: .; v_call: TRBV3-1; clone_size: .; cdr3_nt: TGTGCCAGCAGCCACGGGCAGGTCTACCAAAACATTCAGTACTTC; cdr3_aa: CASSHGQVYQNIQYF
j_call: TRBJ2-5; d_call: TRBD1; v_call: TRBV6-5; clone_size: .; cdr3_nt: TGTGCCAGCAAGGGACAGGGAGGCGTTTATGGAGAGACCCAGTACTTC; cdr3_aa: CASKGQGGVYGETQYF
j_call: TRBJ1-5; d_call: TRBD1; v_call: TRBV20-1; clone_size: .; cdr3_nt: TGCAGTGCTAGCGACGACAGGGGGTATCAGCCCCAGCATTTT; cdr3_aa: CSASDDRGYQPQHF
j_call: TRBJ2-2; d_call: TRBD2; v_call: TRBV6-5; clone_size: .; cdr3_nt: TGTGCCAGCAGGACTAGCATGCGCACCGGGGAGCTGTTTTTT; cdr3_aa: CASRTSMRTGELFF
j_call: TRBJ2-5; d_call: .; v_call: TRBV30; clone_size: .; cdr3_nt: TGTGCCTGGAGTGTAGGGCCACGGGAGACCCAGTACTTC; cdr3_aa: CAWSVGPRETQYF
j_call: TRBJ2-5; d_call: TRBD1; v_call: TRBV2; clone_size: .; cdr3_nt: TGTGCCAGCAGTGAAGCCCTACAGGGGTGGGAGACCCAGTACTTC; cdr3_aa: CASSEALQGWETQYF
j_call: TRBJ2-7; d_call: TRBD1; v_call: TRBV20-1; clone_size: .; cdr3_nt: TGCAGTCCTATCTACAGGGGGTCCTACGAGCAGTACTTC; cdr3_aa: CSPIYRGSYEQYF
j_call: TRBJ1-2; d_call: TRBD1; v_call: TRBV28; clone_size: .; cdr3_nt: TGTGCCAGCAGAGGACCGGGACAGGGTACCTATGGCTACACCTTC; cdr3_aa: CASRGPGQGTYGYTF
j_call: TRBJ1-4; d_call: .; v_call: TRBV7-9; clone_size: once; cdr3_nt: TGTGCCAGCAGTCCAGGGGTGGGGACTAATGAAAAACTGTTTTTT; cdr3_aa: CASSPGVGTNEKLFF
j_call: TRBJ2-4; d_call: TRBD1; v_call: TRBV18; clone_size: .; cdr3_nt: TGTGCCAGCTCACCTCCGGACAGGGTCCTGAACATTCAGTACTTC; cdr3_aa: CASSPPDRVLNIQYF
j_call: TRBJ1-2; d_call: .; v_call: TRBV29-1; clone_size: .; cdr3_nt: TGCAGCGGATTGACAGGCCGCGGCTACACCTTC; cdr3_aa: CSGLTGRGYTF
j_call: TRBJ2-7; d_call: .; v_call: TRBV5-5; clone_size: few; cdr3_nt: TGTGCCAGCAGCGTGGCTAGGGCCTACGAGCAGTACTTC; cdr3_aa: CASSVARAYEQYF
j_call: TRBJ1-3; d_call: .; v_call: TRBV6-6; clone_size: .; cdr3_nt: TGTGCCAGCAGTCCCCGCTTGGGCTCTGGAAACACCATATATTTT; cdr3_aa: CASSPRLGSGNTIYF
j_call: TRBJ2-3; d_call: .; v_call: TRBV6-2/TRBV6-3; clone_size: .; cdr3_nt: TGTGCCAGCAGTTACTCTAGCGAGGGACGTGATACGCAGTATTTT; cdr3_aa: CASSYSSEGRDTQYF
j_call: TRBJ2-7; d_call: .; v_call: TRBV6-1; clone_size: .; cdr3_nt: TGTGCCAGCGGGGCGTCCCTCTACGAGCAGTACTTC; cdr3_aa: CASGASLYEQYF
j_call: TRBJ2-7; d_call: TRBD2; v_call: TRBV4-1; clone_size: few; cdr3_nt: TGCGCCAGCAGTACAAGCGGGGGGGCCTTCTACGAGCAGTACTTC; cdr3_aa: CASSTSGGAFYEQYF
j_call: TRBJ2-3; d_call: .; v_call: TRBV10-3; clone_size: .; cdr3_nt: TGTGCCATCAGTGAGTCACAGGGACGGAACACAGATACGCAGTATTTT; cdr3_aa: CAISESQGRNTDTQYF
j_call: TRBJ1-1; d_call: .; v_call: TRBV20-1; clone_size: few; cdr3_nt: TGCAGTGCTAGAACCCAGGCGAAGAACACTGAAGCTTTCTTT; cdr3_aa: CSARTQAKNTEAFF
j_call: TRBJ2-1; d_call: .; v_call: TRBV6-1; clone_size: .; cdr3_nt: TGTGCCAGCAGTGAACGGAGGATAGGTGATATCTACAATGAGCAGTTCTTC; cdr3_aa: CASSERRIGDIYNEQFF
j_call: TRBJ2-7; d_call: TRBD1; v_call: TRBV6-2/TRBV6-3; clone_size: .; cdr3_nt: TGTGCCAGCAGTTTCCTCCGGACAGGGGGCGCAGAGCGAGACTGGTACGAGCAGTACTTC; cdr3_aa: CASSFLRTGGAERDWYEQYF
j_call: TRBJ1-1; d_call: .; v_call: TRBV7-2; clone_size: .; cdr3_nt: TGTGCCAGCAGCTTTTCAGGACAGAGGTTGAACACTGAAGCTTTCTTT; cdr3_aa: CASSFSGQRLNTEAFF